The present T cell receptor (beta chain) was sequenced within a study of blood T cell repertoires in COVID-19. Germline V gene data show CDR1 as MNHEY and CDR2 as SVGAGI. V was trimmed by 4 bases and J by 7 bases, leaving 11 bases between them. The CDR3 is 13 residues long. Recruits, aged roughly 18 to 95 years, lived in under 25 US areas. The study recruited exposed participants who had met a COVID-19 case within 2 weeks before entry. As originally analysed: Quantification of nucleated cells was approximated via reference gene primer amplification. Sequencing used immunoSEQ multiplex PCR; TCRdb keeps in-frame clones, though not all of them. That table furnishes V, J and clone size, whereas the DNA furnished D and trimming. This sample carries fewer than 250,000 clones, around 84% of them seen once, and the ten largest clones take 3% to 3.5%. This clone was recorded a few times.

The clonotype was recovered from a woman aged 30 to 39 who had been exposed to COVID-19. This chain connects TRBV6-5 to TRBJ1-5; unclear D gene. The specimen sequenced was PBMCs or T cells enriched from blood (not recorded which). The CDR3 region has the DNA TGTGCCAGCAGTTCCGACCGCGGGCAGCCCCAGCATTTT. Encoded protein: CASSSDRGQPQHF.